This TCR beta chain came from a study of T cells in localized non-small cell lung cancer. Findings of the study overall: Detection in adjacent lung was observed for a median around 59 of the top 100 tumor clones. Only one tumor region was sequenced, so heterogeneity remains possible. Uninvolved adjacent lung had the highest recorded T cell clonality, with tumor below it.

A word on this clone: The target antigen is unknown.

TCRdb keeps only in-frame clones here, not all; method: immunoSEQ multiplex PCR. The sample comprises 4,400 or so clones, more than 30% of which are singletons, and 9% to 15% rests with the top ten. This TCR was recovered from a male donor at least 60 years old with stage III lung adenocarcinoma. Here the sequenced sample was lung tumor tissue, taken before any cancer treatment.

The CDR3 spells CASSSTTGNSGNTIYF. The CDR3 region has the DNA TGCGCCAGCAGCTCGACGACGGGAAACTCTGGAAACACCATATATTTT. The V call is TRBV5-1, the J call TRBJ1-3; unclear D gene. The CDR3 covers 16 residues. The germline V gene encodes CDR1 SGHRS and CDR2 YFSETQ. The V gene lost 3 bases and the J gene lost 0 bases, with 13 bases spanning the gap.